This passage covers 8 T cell receptor beta chains from one sample sequenced in a study of blood T cell repertoires in COVID-19. Measured with immunoSEQ multiplex PCR; TCRdb has only the in-frame clones, and not every one. The sample includes approximately 230,000 clones, around 88% seen only once; the top ten take 14% to 15%. The specimen was PBMCs or T cells enriched from blood (not recorded which). Receptors originate from a woman in her fifties or sixties with acute COVID-19.

The rearrangement links TRBV27 to TRBJ2-7, with 14 bases fitting TRBD2. V trimming: 5 bases; J trimming: 5 bases; junction bases outside the gene matches: 5. This CDR3 spans 15 amino acids. Germline CDR1 is MNHEY and CDR2 is SMNVEV (reference sequence). CDR3 loop: CASSLRLAGGHEQYF. For the CDR3, the DNA is TGTGCCAGCAGTCTCCGACTAGCGGGAGGGCACGAGCAGTACTTC.

J is TRBJ1-4 and V is TRBV3-1 (or the pseudogene TRBV3-2); D gene ambiguous. V was pared by 6 bases and J by 0 bases, with 11 bases between. CDR1 and CDR2 from the germline V gene are LGHDT and YNNKEL (reference sequence). CDR3 length: 15 amino acids. The CDR3 DNA reads as TGTGCCAGCAGTCTTGCGGGTGCAACTAATGAAAAACTGTTTTTT. This translates into CASSLAGATNEKLFF.

The V and J genes are TRBV7-9 and TRBJ1-4, with D perhaps matching TRBD1 (6 bases). This CDR3 has 14 residues. V lost 5 bases and J lost 3, with 10 bases in between. Germline CDR1 SEHNR, CDR2 FQNEAQ (reference sequence). CDR3 sequence reads: CASSVRGANEKLFF. The CDR3 nucleotides read TGTGCCAGCAGCGTCAGGGGTGCTAATGAAAAACTGTTTTTT.

V is TRBV6-5 and J is TRBJ2-7, with 8 positions matching TRBD1. CDR1 is MNHEY, CDR2 SVGAGI, per germline. This CDR3 comprises 15 residues. V lost 5 bases and J lost 2; bases outside the gene matches: 8. DNA for the CDR3: TGTGCCAGCAGTATGCGACAGGGGATGGCCTACGAGCAGTACTTC. Its protein is CASSMRQGMAYEQYF.

This chain's CDR3 is CASSEGGAPPWDEQFF. Written as DNA, the CDR3 is TGTGCCAGCAGTGAAGGAGGCGCCCCGCCCTGGGATGAGCAGTTCTTC. The chain uses TRBV6-1 and TRBJ2-1; no reliable D call. Looked up from germline, CDR1 is MNHNS and CDR2 is SASEGT. This CDR3 comprises 16 residues. The ends were cut back, 1 base at V and 8 bases at J, with 18 bases in the middle.

The rearrangement links TRBV12-3 or TRBV12-4 to TRBJ1-5; D is unclear. This CDR3 is built from 12 residues. Trimming took off 7 bases at V and 7 bases at J, with 11 bases between the two ends. As DNA, the CDR3 is TGTGCCAGCACCATCCCCCCCCAGCCCCAGCATTTT. Protein: CASTIPPQPQHF.

The J gene is TRBJ1-4, the V gene TRBV7-2, with D possibly TRBD1 on 5 matching bases. This CDR3 region has 16 residues. The V end was cut by 2 bases, the J end by 8 bases, with 18 bases between. CDR1 and CDR2 from the germline V gene are SGHTA and FQGNSA. This CDR3 is CASSLQAGSLGEKLFF. In DNA, the CDR3 is TGTGCCAGCAGCTTACAGGCAGGGTCGCTTGGGGAAAAACTGTTTTTT.

This clone was seen only once. This chain connects TRBV5-1 to TRBJ1-6; 8 nucleotides line up with TRBD1. Trimming cost V 5 bases and J 7 bases; bases outside gene matches: 5. Germline V gene data show CDR1 as SGHRS and CDR2 as YFSETQ. This CDR3 has 14 amino acids. The CDR3 DNA reads TGCGCCAGCAGATCCCGACAGGGGAATTCACCCCTCCACTTT. This codes for CASRSRQGNSPLHF.